Listed below are T cell receptor beta chains from one sample, sequenced in a study of blood T cell dynamics during melanoma immunotherapy. TCRdb keeps only in-frame clones here, not all; method: immunoSEQ multiplex PCR. This table holds about 8,500 clones, approximately 77% found once. Sequencing was performed on blood, taken from a patient treated with checkpoint blockade. All receptors come from a human donor with melanoma. Each CDR3 is given with its conserved first and last residue. Fields, in order: V gene, J gene, D gene, clone size, CDR3 protein, CDR3 DNA. D genes are given only for firm matches. Expanded clones get a size class; other rows say once, few or many, or leave the size out.

v_call: TRBV7-8
j_call: TRBJ2-7
d_call: TRBD2
clone_size: .
cdr3_aa: CASSLVGTSAHEQYF
cdr3_nt: TGTGCCAGCAGCTTAGTGGGGACTAGCGCCCACGAGCAGTACTTC

v_call: TRBV28
j_call: TRBJ1-5
d_call: .
clone_size: .
cdr3_aa: CASEKDNQPQHF
cdr3_nt: TGTGCCAGCGAAAAGGATAATCAGCCCCAGCATTTT

v_call: TRBV5-1
j_call: TRBJ2-2
d_call: TRBD2
clone_size: once
cdr3_aa: CASSFTSGRGTGELFF
cdr3_nt: TGCGCCAGCAGCTTTACTAGCGGGAGAGGCACCGGGGAGCTGTTTTTT

v_call: TRBV6-6
j_call: TRBJ2-1
d_call: .
clone_size: .
cdr3_aa: CASSYPDTGSYNEQFF
cdr3_nt: TGTGCCAGCAGTTACCCGGACACCGGCTCCTACAATGAGCAGTTCTTC

v_call: TRBV6-1
j_call: TRBJ2-2
d_call: .
clone_size: .
cdr3_aa: CATRPAGYTGELFF
cdr3_nt: TGTGCCACCCGACCGGCAGGGTACACCGGGGAGCTGTTTTTT

v_call: TRBV28
j_call: TRBJ2-3
d_call: TRBD1
clone_size: .
cdr3_aa: CASSFLQGVSTDTQYF
cdr3_nt: TGTGCCAGCAGTTTCCTACAGGGGGTGAGCACAGATACGCAGTATTTT

v_call: TRBV5-6
j_call: TRBJ2-1
d_call: .
clone_size: .
cdr3_aa: CASSLVGGAYNEQFF
cdr3_nt: TGTGCCAGCAGCTTGGTCGGGGGAGCCTACAATGAGCAGTTCTTC

v_call: TRBV6-1
j_call: TRBJ1-1
d_call: TRBD1
clone_size: .
cdr3_aa: CASSEAQGQGAFF
cdr3_nt: TGTGCCAGCAGTGAAGCGCAGGGACAGGGAGCTTTCTTT

v_call: TRBV19
j_call: TRBJ2-3
d_call: .
clone_size: .
cdr3_aa: CASSSRTGSDTQYF
cdr3_nt: TGTGCCAGTAGTTCCCGGACGGGGAGCGATACGCAGTATTTT

v_call: TRBV7-2
j_call: TRBJ1-5
d_call: .
clone_size: .
cdr3_aa: CASSDRGGNQPQHF
cdr3_nt: TGTGCCAGCAGCGACCGAGGCGGGAATCAGCCCCAGCATTTT

v_call: TRBV19
j_call: TRBJ2-7
d_call: .
clone_size: .
cdr3_aa: CASSTLKGGLSSYEQYF
cdr3_nt: TGTGCCAGTAGTACTCTGAAGGGGGGCCTAAGCTCCTACGAGCAGTACTTC

v_call: TRBV5-4
j_call: TRBJ2-1
d_call: TRBD2
clone_size: .
cdr3_aa: CASSLEGTSSRQFF
cdr3_nt: TGTGCCAGCAGCTTGGAGGGGACTAGCTCCCGTCAGTTCTTC

v_call: TRBV27
j_call: TRBJ2-2
d_call: TRBD1
clone_size: .
cdr3_aa: CASRGQGNMAGELFF
cdr3_nt: TGTGCCAGCAGGGGACAGGGTAACATGGCCGGGGAGCTGTTTTTT

v_call: TRBV19
j_call: TRBJ1-5
d_call: TRBD1
clone_size: few
cdr3_aa: CASSTSRDRGSNQPQHF
cdr3_nt: TGTGCCAGTAGTACCTCGCGGGACAGGGGTAGCAATCAGCCCCAGCATTTT

v_call: TRBV4-1
j_call: TRBJ2-1
d_call: TRBD2
clone_size: .
cdr3_aa: CASSQKGPAGGGYNEQFF
cdr3_nt: TGCGCCAGCAGCCAGAAGGGGCCTGCGGGAGGAGGGTACAATGAGCAGTTCTTC

v_call: TRBV19
j_call: TRBJ2-2
d_call: TRBD1
clone_size: .
cdr3_aa: CASSRRDRETGELFF
cdr3_nt: TGTGCCAGTAGTCGCCGGGACAGGGAAACCGGGGAGCTGTTTTTT

v_call: TRBV6-5
j_call: TRBJ1-2
d_call: .
clone_size: .
cdr3_aa: CASSYRGSSNYGYTF
cdr3_nt: TGTGCCAGCAGTTACAGGGGGAGTAGTAACTATGGCTACACCTTC

v_call: TRBV5-4
j_call: TRBJ1-2
d_call: .
clone_size: few
cdr3_aa: CASSLPAGSYGYTF
cdr3_nt: TGTGCCAGCAGCCTCCCTGCGGGGAGCTATGGCTACACCTTC

v_call: TRBV9
j_call: TRBJ2-2
d_call: TRBD2
clone_size: .
cdr3_aa: CASSVSGGDTGELFF
cdr3_nt: TGTGCCAGCAGCGTAAGCGGGGGGGACACCGGGGAGCTGTTTTTT

v_call: TRBV6-5
j_call: TRBJ1-5
d_call: .
clone_size: once
cdr3_aa: CASRPRERGNQPQHF
cdr3_nt: TGTGCCAGCAGACCCCGGGAAAGGGGCAATCAGCCCCAGCATTTT

v_call: TRBV28
j_call: TRBJ2-5
d_call: TRBD2
clone_size: .
cdr3_aa: CASRPLTSAIEETQYF
cdr3_nt: TGTGCCAGCAGGCCCCTGACTAGCGCGATAGAAGAGACCCAGTACTTC

v_call: TRBV27
j_call: TRBJ1-2
d_call: .
clone_size: .
cdr3_aa: CASAPTDLYGYTF
cdr3_nt: TGTGCCAGCGCTCCGACAGACCTCTATGGCTACACCTTC

v_call: TRBV6-5
j_call: TRBJ2-1
d_call: TRBD2
clone_size: .
cdr3_aa: CASGPGTSDSRQFF
cdr3_nt: TGTGCCAGCGGGCCTGGGACTAGCGACTCGAGGCAGTTCTTC

v_call: TRBV10-2
j_call: TRBJ1-4
d_call: TRBD1
clone_size: .
cdr3_aa: CASSITGGVGKLFF
cdr3_nt: TGCGCCAGCAGTATCACAGGGGGCGTTGGGAAACTGTTTTTT

v_call: TRBV7-6
j_call: TRBJ2-2
d_call: .
clone_size: few
cdr3_aa: CASSLASGNTGELFF
cdr3_nt: TGTGCCAGCAGCTTAGCAAGCGGGAACACCGGGGAGCTGTTTTTT

v_call: TRBV5-1
j_call: TRBJ2-1
d_call: TRBD2
clone_size: .
cdr3_aa: CASSLTTAGGYNEQFF
cdr3_nt: TGCGCCAGCAGCTTAACGACAGCGGGGGGCTACAATGAGCAGTTCTTC

v_call: TRBV28
j_call: TRBJ1-5
d_call: TRBD1
clone_size: few
cdr3_aa: CAIDRALGQPQHF
cdr3_nt: TGTGCCATCGACAGGGCTCTCGGGCAGCCCCAGCATTTT

v_call: TRBV15
j_call: TRBJ1-6
d_call: .
clone_size: .
cdr3_aa: CATSRDSRGSGSPLHF
cdr3_nt: TGTGCCACCAGCAGAGATTCAAGGGGTAGCGGTTCACCCCTCCACTTT

v_call: TRBV11-1
j_call: TRBJ1-5
d_call: .
clone_size: .
cdr3_aa: CASSDPGDSNQPQHF
cdr3_nt: TGTGCCAGCAGCGATCCAGGGGATAGCAATCAGCCCCAGCATTTT

v_call: TRBV18
j_call: TRBJ2-2
d_call: .
clone_size: .
cdr3_aa: CASSPPSRENTGELFF
cdr3_nt: TGTGCCAGCTCACCACCGAGTAGGGAGAACACCGGGGAGCTGTTTTTT

v_call: TRBV9
j_call: TRBJ2-1
d_call: TRBD2
clone_size: .
cdr3_aa: CASSVDLAGLYNEQFF
cdr3_nt: TGTGCCAGCAGCGTAGACCTAGCGGGCCTCTACAATGAGCAGTTCTTC

v_call: TRBV5-1
j_call: TRBJ1-2
d_call: .
clone_size: .
cdr3_aa: CASRSDAGYTF
cdr3_nt: TGCGCCAGCAGGTCAGATGCAGGCTACACCTTC

v_call: TRBV9
j_call: TRBJ1-5
d_call: .
clone_size: once
cdr3_aa: CASSPGEGEGQPQHF
cdr3_nt: TGTGCCAGCAGCCCGGGGGAGGGGGAAGGTCAGCCCCAGCATTTT

v_call: TRBV19
j_call: TRBJ2-1
d_call: TRBD2
clone_size: .
cdr3_aa: CASSMHRTSGTYNEQFF
cdr3_nt: TGTGCCAGTAGTATGCATCGGACTAGCGGGACCTACAATGAGCAGTTCTTC

v_call: TRBV5-1
j_call: TRBJ2-1
d_call: .
clone_size: .
cdr3_aa: CASSRGASEPYEQFF
cdr3_nt: TGCGCCAGCAGCCGGGGGGCTAGCGAACCCTATGAGCAGTTCTTC

v_call: TRBV5-1
j_call: TRBJ2-2
d_call: TRBD2
clone_size: .
cdr3_aa: CASSKTSGDTGELFF
cdr3_nt: TGCGCCAGCAGCAAGACTAGCGGAGACACCGGGGAGCTGTTTTTT

v_call: TRBV28
j_call: TRBJ1-1
d_call: .
clone_size: .
cdr3_aa: CASSLGSGGRTEAFF
cdr3_nt: TGTGCCAGCAGTTTAGGGTCGGGGGGTAGGACTGAAGCTTTCTTT

v_call: TRBV27
j_call: TRBJ2-3
d_call: TRBD2
clone_size: .
cdr3_aa: CASSKIWTSGGIGDTQYF
cdr3_nt: TGTGCCAGCAGCAAAATATGGACTAGCGGGGGCATTGGAGATACGCAGTATTTT

v_call: TRBV5-1
j_call: TRBJ1-1
d_call: .
clone_size: .
cdr3_aa: CASSLEGNTEAFF
cdr3_nt: TGCGCCAGCAGCTTGGAGGGGAACACTGAAGCTTTCTTT

v_call: TRBV6-1
j_call: TRBJ2-3
d_call: TRBD2
clone_size: .
cdr3_aa: CASSRLAGGTDTQYF
cdr3_nt: TGTGCCAGCAGTCGACTAGCGGGGGGCACAGATACGCAGTATTTT

v_call: TRBV28
j_call: TRBJ1-2
d_call: .
clone_size: .
cdr3_aa: CASSLWGNGYTF
cdr3_nt: TGTGCCAGCAGTTTGTGGGGTAACGGCTACACCTTC

v_call: TRBV6-1
j_call: TRBJ2-2
d_call: TRBD1
clone_size: few
cdr3_aa: CASGRQGDTGELFF
cdr3_nt: TGTGCCAGCGGGCGACAGGGCGACACCGGGGAGCTGTTTTTT

v_call: TRBV11-2
j_call: TRBJ1-1
d_call: .
clone_size: .
cdr3_aa: CASSRGGNTEAFF
cdr3_nt: TGTGCCAGCAGCCGGGGAGGGAACACTGAAGCTTTCTTT

v_call: TRBV10-2
j_call: TRBJ1-1
d_call: .
clone_size: .
cdr3_aa: CASLRGAGVNTEAFF
cdr3_nt: TGCGCCAGCTTGAGGGGGGCAGGAGTGAACACTGAAGCTTTCTTT

v_call: TRBV7-9
j_call: TRBJ1-3
d_call: .
clone_size: .
cdr3_aa: CASSSSPGTKDGNTIYF
cdr3_nt: TGTGCCAGCAGCTCAAGCCCCGGGACAAAAGACGGAAACACCATATATTTT

v_call: TRBV28
j_call: TRBJ2-7
d_call: TRBD1
clone_size: .
cdr3_aa: CASRGTGGTYEQYF
cdr3_nt: TGTGCCAGCAGGGGGACAGGGGGGACCTACGAGCAGTACTTC

v_call: TRBV25-1
j_call: TRBJ2-3
d_call: .
clone_size: .
cdr3_aa: CASSEYGGRTDTQYF
cdr3_nt: TGTGCCAGCAGTGAATACGGGGGGCGGACAGATACGCAGTATTTT

v_call: TRBV5-5
j_call: TRBJ2-4
d_call: .
clone_size: .
cdr3_aa: CASSLGALLDIQYF
cdr3_nt: TGTGCCAGCAGCTTGGGCGCGCTTCTGGACATTCAGTACTTC

v_call: TRBV18
j_call: TRBJ2-7
d_call: .
clone_size: .
cdr3_aa: CASSSTGQSPEQYF
cdr3_nt: TGTGCCAGCTCATCCACAGGACAGTCTCCCGAGCAGTACTTC

v_call: TRBV6-4
j_call: TRBJ1-5
d_call: .
clone_size: .
cdr3_aa: CASPGIGGVHSNQPQHF
cdr3_nt: TGTGCCAGCCCGGGGATAGGGGGGGTTCATAGCAATCAGCCCCAGCATTTT

v_call: TRBV5-4
j_call: TRBJ1-1
d_call: .
clone_size: .
cdr3_aa: CASRFLVGGRLSEAFF
cdr3_nt: TGTGCCAGCAGGTTTCTCGTCGGGGGTCGGTTGTCGGAAGCTTTCTTT

v_call: TRBV11-2
j_call: TRBJ2-2
d_call: TRBD1
clone_size: .
cdr3_aa: CASSLVQGTGLWELFF
cdr3_nt: TGTGCCAGCAGCTTAGTACAAGGGACAGGGCTGTGGGAGCTGTTTTTT

v_call: TRBV7-9
j_call: TRBJ2-2
d_call: .
clone_size: once
cdr3_aa: CASSVSEASAGELFF
cdr3_nt: TGTGCCAGCAGCGTTAGCGAGGCTTCCGCCGGGGAGCTGTTTTTT

v_call: TRBV11-2
j_call: TRBJ1-1
d_call: TRBD1
clone_size: .
cdr3_aa: CASSSDRVTEAFF
cdr3_nt: TGTGCCAGCAGCTCCGACAGGGTCACTGAAGCTTTCTTT